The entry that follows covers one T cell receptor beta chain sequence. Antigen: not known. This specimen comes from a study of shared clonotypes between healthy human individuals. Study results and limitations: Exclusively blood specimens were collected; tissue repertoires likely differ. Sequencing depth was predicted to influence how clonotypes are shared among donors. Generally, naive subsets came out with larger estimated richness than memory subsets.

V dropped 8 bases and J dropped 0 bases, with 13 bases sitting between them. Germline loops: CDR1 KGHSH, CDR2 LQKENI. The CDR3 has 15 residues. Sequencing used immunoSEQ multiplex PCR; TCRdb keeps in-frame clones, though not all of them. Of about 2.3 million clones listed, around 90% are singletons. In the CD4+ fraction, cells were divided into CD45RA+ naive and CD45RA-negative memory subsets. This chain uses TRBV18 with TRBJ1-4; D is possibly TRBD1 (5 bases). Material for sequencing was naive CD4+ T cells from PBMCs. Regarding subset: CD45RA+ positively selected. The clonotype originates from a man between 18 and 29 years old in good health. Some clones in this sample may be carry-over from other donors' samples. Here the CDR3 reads CASAPGRTTNEKLFF. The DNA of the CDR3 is TGTGCCAGCGCCCCGGGACGCACAACTAATGAAAAACTGTTTTTT.